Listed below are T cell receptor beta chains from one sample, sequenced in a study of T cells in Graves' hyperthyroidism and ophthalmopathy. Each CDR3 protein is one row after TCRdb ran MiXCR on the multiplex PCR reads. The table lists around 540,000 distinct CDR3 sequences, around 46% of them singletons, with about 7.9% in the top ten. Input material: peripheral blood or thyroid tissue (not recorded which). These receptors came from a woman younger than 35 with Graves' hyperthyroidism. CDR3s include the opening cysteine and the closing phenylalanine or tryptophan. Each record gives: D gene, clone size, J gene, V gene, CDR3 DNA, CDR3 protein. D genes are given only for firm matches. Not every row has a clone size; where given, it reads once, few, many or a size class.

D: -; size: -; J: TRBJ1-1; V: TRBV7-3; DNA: TGTCCCAGCAGCTTAGGCGATCAAGGGATCACTGAAGCTTTCTTT; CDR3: CPSSLGDQGITEAFF
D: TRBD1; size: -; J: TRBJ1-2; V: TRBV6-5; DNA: TGTGCCAGCAGGGGGACAGGGGGTGTCTATGGCTACACCTTC; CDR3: CASRGTGGVYGYTF
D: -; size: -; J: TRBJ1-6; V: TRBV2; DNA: TGTGCCAGCAGTGAAGCGGACACCAATTCACCCCTCCACTTT; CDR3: CASSEADTNSPLHF
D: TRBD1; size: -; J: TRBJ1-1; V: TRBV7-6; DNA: TGTGCCAGCAGCCCCGGGACAGGGGACCGGGCTTTCTTT; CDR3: CASSPGTGDRAFF
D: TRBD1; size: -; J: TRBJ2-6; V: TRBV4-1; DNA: TGTGCCAGCAGCCAACCAGGGGGCTCTGGGGCCAACGTCCTGACTTTC; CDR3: CASSQPGGSGANVLTF
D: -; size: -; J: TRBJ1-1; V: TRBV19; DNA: TGTGCCAGTACGAAATCCCGGGACACTGAAGCTTTCTTT; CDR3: CASTKSRDTEAFF
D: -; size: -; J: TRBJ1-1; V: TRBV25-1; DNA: TGTGCCAGCAGTGAATCTGGGGACACTGAAGCTTTCTTT; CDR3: CASSESGDTEAFF
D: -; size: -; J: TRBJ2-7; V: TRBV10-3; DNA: TGTGCCAGCAGTTATGGTCCGGACAAGAACTCCTACGAGCAGTACTTC; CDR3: CASSYGPDKNSYEQYF
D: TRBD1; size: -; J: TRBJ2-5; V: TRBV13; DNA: TGTGCCAGCAGCACCCCAACAGGGGTGGTGGAGACCCAGTACTTC; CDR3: CASSTPTGVVETQYF
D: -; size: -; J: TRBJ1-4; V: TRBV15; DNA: TGTGCCACCAGCACTGCGGGACGATCGGGTGAAAAACTGTTTTTT; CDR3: CATSTAGRSGEKLFF
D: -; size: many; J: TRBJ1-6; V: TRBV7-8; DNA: TGTGCCAGCAGCTTACGCCGGGACCTGAATTCACCCCTCCACTTT; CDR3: CASSLRRDLNSPLHF
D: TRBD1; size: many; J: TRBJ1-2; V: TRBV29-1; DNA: TGCAGCGTCGAAGGACAGGGGTGTCACAACTATGGCTACACCTTC; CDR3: CSVEGQGCHNYGYTF
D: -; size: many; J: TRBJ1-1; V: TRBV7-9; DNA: TGTGCCAGCAGCCCACAGCAGACTAACACTGAAGCTTTCTTT; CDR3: CASSPQQTNTEAFF
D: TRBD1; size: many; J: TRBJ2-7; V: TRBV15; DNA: TGTGCCACCAGCAGAGAGACAGGGGTCTCTCACGAGCAGTACTTC; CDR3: CATSRETGVSHEQYF
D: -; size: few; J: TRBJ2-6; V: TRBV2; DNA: TGTGCCAGCAGTGTGGGGATCTCTGGGGCCAACGTCCTGACTTTC; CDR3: CASSVGISGANVLTF
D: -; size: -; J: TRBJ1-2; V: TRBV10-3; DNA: TGTGCCATCAGTGAGTCGGGTGATGATGGCTACACCTTC; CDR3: CAISESGDDGYTF
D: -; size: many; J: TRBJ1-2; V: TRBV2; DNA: TGTGCCAGCAGGACGGAGTATGGCTACACCTTC; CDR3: CASRTEYGYTF
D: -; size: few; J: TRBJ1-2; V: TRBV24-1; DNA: TGTGCCACCAGTGACACCCGGGACACCGGCTATGGCTACACCTTC; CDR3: CATSDTRDTGYGYTF
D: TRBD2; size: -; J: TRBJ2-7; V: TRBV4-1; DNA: TGCGCCAGCAGCCAAGGGACTAGCGGGAACGTATACGAGCAGTACTTC; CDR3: CASSQGTSGNVYEQYF
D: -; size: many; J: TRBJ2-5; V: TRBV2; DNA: TGTGCCAGCGTCGAGGCAGGCCAAGAGACCCAGTACTTC; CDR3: CASVEAGQETQYF
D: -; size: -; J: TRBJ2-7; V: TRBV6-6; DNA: TGTGCCAGCTCACGGCCGGGACCGGACCCCGAGCAGTATTTC; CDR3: CASSRPGPDPEQYF
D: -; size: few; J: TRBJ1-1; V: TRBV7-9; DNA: TGTGCCAGCAGCTTGGGACGTACGACAGGGAACACTGAAGCTTTCTTT; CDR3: CASSLGRTTGNTEAFF
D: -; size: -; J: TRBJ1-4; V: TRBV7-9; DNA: TGTGCCAGCAGCCCCTGGGGGGGTAACAATGAAAAACTGTTTTTT; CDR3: CASSPWGGNNEKLFF
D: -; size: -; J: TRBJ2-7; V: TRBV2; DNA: TGTGCCAGCAGGGGCCGATTCCACGAGCAGTACTTC; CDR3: CASRGRFHEQYF
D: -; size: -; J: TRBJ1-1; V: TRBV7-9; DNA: TGTGCCAGCAGCCCCTTGGGGGACCTGGGGACTGAAGCTTTCTTT; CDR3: CASSPLGDLGTEAFF
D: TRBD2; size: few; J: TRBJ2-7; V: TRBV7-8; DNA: TGTGCCAGCAGCTCGACTAGCGCCTGGTCTGAGCAGTACTTC; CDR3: CASSSTSAWSEQYF
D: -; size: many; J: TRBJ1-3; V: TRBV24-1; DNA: TGTGCCACCAGTGATTTGTCCGACTCTGGAAACACCATATATTTT; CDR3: CATSDLSDSGNTIYF
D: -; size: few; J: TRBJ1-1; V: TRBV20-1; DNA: TGCAGTGCTTATCGGAACACTGAAGCTTTCTTT; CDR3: CSAYRNTEAFF
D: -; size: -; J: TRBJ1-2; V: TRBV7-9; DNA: TGCGCCAGCAGCCCAGGTCCGCACCCCCAGTATGGCTACACCTTC; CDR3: CASSPGPHPQYGYTF
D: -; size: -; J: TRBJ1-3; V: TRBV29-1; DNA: TGCAGCGTTGATGGGGGTCGCTCTGGAAACACCATATATTTT; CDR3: CSVDGGRSGNTIYF
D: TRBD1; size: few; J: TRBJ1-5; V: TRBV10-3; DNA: TGTGCCAGCATCGATGGACAGGTAGGAAGTCAGCCCCAGCATTTT; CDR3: CASIDGQVGSQPQHF
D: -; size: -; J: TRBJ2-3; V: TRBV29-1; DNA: TGCAGCGTTGATGAGGGGTCAATGGATACGCAGTATTTT; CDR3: CSVDEGSMDTQYF
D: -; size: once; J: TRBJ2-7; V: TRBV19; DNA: TGTGCCAGCAGCCCCGACAGTGCGTACGAGCAGTACTTC; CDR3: CASSPDSAYEQYF
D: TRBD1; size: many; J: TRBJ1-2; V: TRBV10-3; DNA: TGTGCCATCCGACCCGGGACAGGGAATGGCTACACCTTC; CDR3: CAIRPGTGNGYTF
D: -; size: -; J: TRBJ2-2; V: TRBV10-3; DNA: TGTGCCAGCAGTTTAGTGGCAGGATCGAACACCGGGGAGCTGTTTTTT; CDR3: CASSLVAGSNTGELFF
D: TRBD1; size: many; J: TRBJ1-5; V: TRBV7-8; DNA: TGTGCCAGCAGCCGCCGGACAGGGGATCAGCCCCAGCATTTT; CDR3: CASSRRTGDQPQHF
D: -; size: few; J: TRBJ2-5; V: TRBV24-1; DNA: TGTGCCACCAGCGATCGGACAGATACGGGCCAAGAGACCCAGTACTTC; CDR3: CATSDRTDTGQETQYF
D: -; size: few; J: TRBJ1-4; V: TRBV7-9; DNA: TGTGCCAGTTACAGGGAGGCTAATGAAAAACTGTTTTTT; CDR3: CASYREANEKLFF
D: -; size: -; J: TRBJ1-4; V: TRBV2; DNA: TGTGCCAGCAGGGGCCCAACTAATGAAAAACTGTTTTTT; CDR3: CASRGPTNEKLFF
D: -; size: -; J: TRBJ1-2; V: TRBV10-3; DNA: TGTGCCATCAGTGAGCAGGGCTATGGCTACACCTTC; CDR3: CAISEQGYGYTF
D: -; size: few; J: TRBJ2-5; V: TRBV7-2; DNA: TGTGCCAGCAGCTCCAAGAAAGAGACCCAGTACTTC; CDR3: CASSSKKETQYF
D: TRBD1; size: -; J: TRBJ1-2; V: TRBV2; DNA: TGTGCCAGCAGTGACAGGGGGACTAACTATGGCTACACCTTC; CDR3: CASSDRGTNYGYTF
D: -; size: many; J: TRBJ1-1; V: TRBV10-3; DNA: TGTGCCATCACCCCAGCCAGGAACACTGAAGCTTTCTTT; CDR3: CAITPARNTEAFF
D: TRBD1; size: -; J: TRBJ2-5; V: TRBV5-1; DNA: TGCGCCGGCAGCTCCGAGACAGGGGGCGATGGGACCCAGTACTTC; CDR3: CAGSSETGGDGTQYF
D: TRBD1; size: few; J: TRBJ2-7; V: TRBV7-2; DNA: TGTGCCAGCAGCTTATCACCGGGACAGGGTCTGTACGAGCAGTACTTC; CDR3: CASSLSPGQGLYEQYF
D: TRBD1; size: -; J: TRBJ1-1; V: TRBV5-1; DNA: TGCGCCAGCAGCTCGGGACAGACCGTTGAAGCTTTCTTT; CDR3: CASSSGQTVEAFF
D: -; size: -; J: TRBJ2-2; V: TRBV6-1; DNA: TGTGCCAGCAGCTCCCGGGAGTCCGGGGAGCTGTTTTTT; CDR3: CASSSRESGELFF
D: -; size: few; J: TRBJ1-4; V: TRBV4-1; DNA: TGCGCCAGCAGCCAAGATCGTTGGGAAAAACTGTTTTTT; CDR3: CASSQDRWEKLFF